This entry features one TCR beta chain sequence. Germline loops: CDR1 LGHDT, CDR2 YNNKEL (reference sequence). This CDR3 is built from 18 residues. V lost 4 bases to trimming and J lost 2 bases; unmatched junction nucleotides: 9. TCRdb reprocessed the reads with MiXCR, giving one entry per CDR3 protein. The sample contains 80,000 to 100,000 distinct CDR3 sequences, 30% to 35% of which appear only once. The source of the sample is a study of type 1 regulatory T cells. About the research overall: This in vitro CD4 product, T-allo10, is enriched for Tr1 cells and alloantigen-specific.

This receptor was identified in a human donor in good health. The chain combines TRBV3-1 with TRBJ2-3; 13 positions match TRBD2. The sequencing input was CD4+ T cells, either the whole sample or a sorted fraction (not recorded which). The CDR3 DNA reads TGTGCCAGCAGCCGATGGGGGACTAGCGGGACCGACACAGATACGCAGTATTTT. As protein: CASSRWGTSGTDTDTQYF.